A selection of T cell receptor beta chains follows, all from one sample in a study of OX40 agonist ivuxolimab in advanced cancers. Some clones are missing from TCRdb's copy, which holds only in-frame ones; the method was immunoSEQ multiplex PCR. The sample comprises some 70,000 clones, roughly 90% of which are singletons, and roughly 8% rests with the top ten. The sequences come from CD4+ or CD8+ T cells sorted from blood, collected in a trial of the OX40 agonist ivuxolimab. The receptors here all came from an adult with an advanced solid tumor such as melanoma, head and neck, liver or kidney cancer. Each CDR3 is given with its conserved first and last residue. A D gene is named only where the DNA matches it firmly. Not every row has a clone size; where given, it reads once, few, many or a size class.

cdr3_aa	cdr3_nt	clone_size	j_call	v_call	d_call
CASRPDVIEGWVSPLHF	TGTGCCAGTAGGCCCGATGTGATCGAGGGTTGGGTTTCACCCCTCCACTTT	NA	TRBJ1-6	TRBV19	NA
CASRQANTEAFF	TGTGCCAGCAGACAAGCGAACACTGAAGCTTTCTTT	NA	TRBJ1-1	TRBV6-1	NA
CASSQASEQFF	TGTGCCAGCAGCCAAGCTAGTGAGCAGTTCTTC	NA	TRBJ2-1	TRBV14	NA
CASSLELAGSTDTQYF	TGTGCCAGCAGCTTAGAACTAGCTGGTAGCACAGATACGCAGTATTTT	NA	TRBJ2-3	TRBV7-9	NA
CASSVRTNTGELFF	TGTGCCAGCAGCGTAAGAACGAACACCGGGGAGCTGTTTTTT	NA	TRBJ2-2	TRBV9	NA
CASRDTGAPQETQYF	TGTGCCAGCAGGGACACAGGGGCCCCCCAAGAGACCCAGTACTTC	NA	TRBJ2-5	TRBV2	TRBD1
CASSRDRAWDQPQHF	TGTGCCAGCAGCCGAGACAGGGCGTGGGATCAGCCCCAGCATTTT	NA	TRBJ1-5	TRBV6-5	TRBD1
CASSVGQGDTQYF	TGTGCCAGCAGCGTCGGACAGGGGGATACGCAGTATTTT	NA	TRBJ2-3	TRBV7-9	TRBD1
CASSLTATNYGYTF	TGCGCCAGCAGCTTGACAGCTACAAACTATGGCTACACCTTC	NA	TRBJ1-2	TRBV5-1	NA
CASKDWRDTEAFF	TGTGCCAGCAAAGACTGGAGGGACACTGAAGCTTTCTTT	NA	TRBJ1-1	TRBV27	NA
CASSLTGRGATSSYEQYF	TGTGCCAGCAGTTTAACGGGGCGGGGGGCAACCAGCTCCTACGAGCAGTACTTC	NA	TRBJ2-7	TRBV27	TRBD2
CASSLSGTGGEQYF	TGTGCCAGCAGTCTCTCCGGGACAGGGGGCGAGCAGTACTTC	few	TRBJ2-7	TRBV10-3	TRBD1
CASSRGVRQPQHF	TGTGCCAGCAGTAGAGGGGTTAGACAGCCCCAGCATTTT	NA	TRBJ1-5	TRBV2	NA
CASSFPTGLLQYF	TGTGCCAGCAGCTTCCCGACAGGCCTTTTGCAGTACTTC	once	TRBJ2-7	TRBV5-4	NA